This T cell receptor beta chain emerged from a study of cytomegalovirus exposure and HLA in healthy donors. Worth noting for this clone: Its antigen is unidentified.

In the PCR, 60 Vbeta and 13 Jbeta primers were used. Repertoires were generated with immunoSEQ multiplex PCR, while TCRdb's copy carries only in-frame clones and drops some. Here the sample spans some 130,000 clones, roughly 85% being singletons. Study results and limitations: With later analysis, a missense DCLRE1C variant became linked to TCR beta V- and J-gene trimming. Cytomegalovirus association was assigned to over 150 TCR beta chains. A cluster of highly shared sequence variants was likely a sequencing artifact.

CDR3 size: 13 residues. Trimming took off 8 bases at V and 0 bases at J, with 11 bases between the two ends. Germline V gene sequence: CDR1 MDHEN, CDR2 SYDVKM. The specimen sequenced was PBMCs. This sequence joins TRBV28 and TRBJ2-7; D unclear. This clonotype was obtained from a middle-aged man in good health and CMV-seropositive. In nucleotides, the CDR3 is TGTGCCAGCGTGGGCCGCAACTCCTACGAGCAGTACTTC. Translation: CASVGRNSYEQYF.